This T cell receptor beta chain derives from a study of blood T cell repertoires in COVID-19. Study-level background: Spain, Italy and the United States supplied samples that represented acute and convalescent COVID-19. In each case, the material was cDNA or gDNA derived from T cells, B-cell-depleted T cells, or PBMCs.

The CDR3 spans 14 residues. V was pared by 1 base and J by 1 base, with 8 bases between. From germline, CDR1 is SGHDT and CDR2 YYEEEE. Authors' methods: Amplification with reference gene primers provided the estimates of nucleated cell counts. Assay: immunoSEQ multiplex PCR; the TCRdb copy retains only in-frame clones and omits some. The DNA gave D and trimming, while V, J and clone size come from that table. Among approximately 90,000 clones, less than 90% were seen once, and the ten largest hold 18%. This chain uses TRBV5-6 with TRBJ1-2; tentatively, D is TRBD1 (5 bases). The sequenced sample consisted of peripheral blood. This clonotype was obtained from a woman of 80 years or more with acute or convalescent COVID-19. In DNA form, the CDR3 reads TGTGCCAGCAGCTTGCGGGGGTATAACTATGGCTACACCTTC. Encoded protein: CASSLRGYNYGYTF.